This TCR beta chain came from a study of shared clonotypes between healthy human individuals. Sequencing was performed with immunoSEQ multiplex PCR; in TCRdb, only in-frame clones are kept and a portion is missing. Of some 480,000 clones in the sample, roughly 85% were seen once. Trimming cost V 4 bases and J 5 bases, with 15 bases left between them. Germline V gene sequence: CDR1 SGHNT, CDR2 YYREEE (reference sequence). The CDR3 sequence is 15 residues long. The J gene is TRBJ2-2, the V gene TRBV5-4, with D tentatively TRBD2 (6 bases). What was sequenced was PBMCs. The sequence was obtained from a woman aged 40 to 50 in good health. Some clones in this sample may be carry-over from other donors' samples. The chain's CDR3 is CASSPSPSDTGELFF. The CDR3 nucleotides are TGTGCCAGCAGCCCTAGCCCTAGCGATACCGGGGAGCTGTTTTTT.